This TCR beta chain was sequenced during a study of blood T cells in healthy people across ages. This clonotype occurred many times. The use of a sample-barcoded 5' primer and a J-beta primer mix characterized a second PCR of about 6 to 11 cycles. Unique molecular identifiers of 12 random nucleotides labeled each cDNA. TCRdb re-called the 5' RACE reads with MiXCR, one entry per CDR3 protein. The sample yields approximately 810,000 distinct CDR3 sequences, 29% seen once. The sequence came from a woman of 80 years or more in good health. The sequenced sample consisted of blood.

As DNA, the CDR3 is TGTGCCAGCAGCGTAAATGGGGGCGGCGAGACCCAGTACTTC. Its protein product is CASSVNGGGETQYF. The V call is TRBV9, the J call TRBJ2-5; possibly TRBD1 for D (6 bases). The CDR3 sequence is 14 residues long. The germline CDR1 and CDR2 sequences are SGDLS and YYNGEE. V gave up 1 base and J gave up 5 bases, with 12 bases separating them.